Below, 20 T cell receptor beta chains from the same sample are listed, as sequenced in a study of CD8+ T cells in alopecia areata. Extracted RNA was reverse transcribed into cDNA, the sequencing template. The table came from immunoSEQ multiplex PCR; TCRdb's copy has only in-frame clones and leaves some out. The sample includes more than 1,300 clones, none of them occurring once. Material for sequencing was lesional skin. All receptors come from a C3H/HeJ mouse with alopecia areata. For this strain, the MHC haplotype corresponds to H2-k.

Relative to its sample, this clone is medium-sized. Genes and germline are mouse. The sequenced part of the CDR3 DNA is TGTGCCAGCAGCGCCGACAGGGGGGATGCAAACTCC. Its protein product is CASSADRGDANS. The full CDR3 sequence reads CASSADRGDANSDYTF. V and J are TRBV13-1 and TRBJ1-2, with 9 bases identical to TRBD1. The CDR3 goes on 4 residues after the read ends, and that part is filled in from the germline J gene. CDR1 and CDR2 (germline): NSHNY, SYGAGN. V lost 5 bases to trimming and J lost 0 bases; unmatched junction nucleotides: 8. The CDR3 is made up of 16 amino acids.

Within the sample, this clone is medium-sized (0.01 to 0.1%). Gene names and germline refer to mouse. The sequenced fragment ends 4 residues before the CDR3 boundary, so the rest is inferred from the germline J gene. The same CDR3 can be traced to other DNA sequences in this sample. The rearrangement uses TRBV19 and TRBJ2-7; 11 nucleotides match TRBD2. Per germline, CDR1 FNHDT and CDR2 SITEND (reference sequence). The CDR3 consists of 15 residues. Trimming removed 2 bases from V and 1 base from J; junction bases left unmatched: 2. CDR3 protein: CASSIGTGGSYEQYF. CDR3 DNA, as far as it was read: TGTGCCAGCAGTATCGGGACTGGGGGTTCCTAT.

This clone was found many times. Gene names and germline match the mouse. Read data end 4 residues before the CDR3 end; the end is taken from the germline J gene. This chain uses TRBV13-2 with TRBJ2-1; D perhaps matches TRBD2 (6 bases). The germline CDR1 and CDR2 sequences are NNHNN and SYGAGS (reference sequence). With 5 bases removed from V and 2 bases from J, the gap between germline ends came to 8 bases. The CDR3 extends over 13 amino acids. The CDR3 bases that were read are TGTGCCAGCGGGTCTGGGGACTATGCT. It is translated as CASGSGDYA. The entire CDR3 reads CASGSGDYAEQFF.

This clone has a count of ten or more. The genes and germline here are from mouse. The read gets to within 4 residues of the CDR3 end, and the germline J gene fills in the rest. The rearrangement uses TRBV3 and TRBJ2-5; possibly TRBD2 for D (7 bases). V lost 1 base, J lost 2 bases, and 13 bases lay in between. Per germline, CDR1 SNHLY and CDR2 FYNGKV (reference sequence). This CDR3 has 16 residues. This CDR3 is CASSLVGGASQDTQYF. The sequenced part of the CDR3 DNA is TGTGCCAGCAGCTTAGTGGGGGGCGCCTCCCAAGAC.

This clone was seen ten or more times. Given a far larger clone just one base away, this is likely a sequencing read error. Each gene name is a mouse one. The missing CDR3 end, 4 residues past where the read stops, is filled in from the germline J gene. The rearrangement links TRBV13-2 to TRBJ2-2; weak D call: TRBD1 (6 bases). CDR1 and CDR2 from the germline V gene are NNHNN and SYGAGS (reference sequence). The V and J ends lost 2 bases and 1 base respectively, with 12 bases between them. CDR3 size: 16 residues. CDR3 residues: CASGEGYRVNTGQLYF. The DNA read from the CDR3 is TGTGCCAGCGGTGAAGGCTACAGGGTAAACACCGGG.

There are a few counts of this clone. Gene names and germline match the mouse. The missing CDR3 end, 4 residues past where the read stops, is filled in from the germline J gene. The V and J genes are TRBV13-3 and TRBJ1-4, with TRBD1 as a possible D gene (6 bases). The V end was cut by 4 bases, the J end by 0 bases, with 10 bases between. The germline gives CDR1 NNHDY, CDR2 SYVADS. There are 15 residues in the CDR3. The CDR3 reads CASSSGVISNERLFF. The sequenced part of the CDR3 DNA is TGTGCCAGCAGTTCAGGGGTTATTTCCAACGAA.

This clone is deemed medium-sized (0.01 to 0.1%). Mouse germline and gene names are used. CDR3 in amino acids: CASRLGASAETLYF. The DNA read from the CDR3 is TGTGCCAGCAGACTGGGGGCTAGTGCAGAA. V usage is TRBV19 and J usage is TRBJ2-3, with TRBD2 matching 8 bases. The read is 4 residues too short to cover the CDR3 end, so that end is filled in from the germline J gene. The germline gives CDR1 FNHDT, CDR2 SITEND (reference sequence). J was trimmed by 0 bases and V by 5 bases; bases with no gene match: 2. The CDR3 is 14 amino acids.

This clone was seen many times. Here the gene names and germline are mouse. Partial CDR3 DNA: TGTGCCAGCAGTGGGACAGGGAGAAACACA. It translates to CASSGTGRNT. The entire CDR3 protein is CASSGTGRNTEVFF. This rearrangement joins TRBV13-3 to TRBJ1-1; TRBD1 matches at 8 bases. Read coverage stops 4 residues before the CDR3 terminus; the germline J gene supplies the remainder. Per germline, CDR1 NNHDY and CDR2 SYVADS. This CDR3 has 14 amino acids. V was pared by 3 bases and J by 1 base, with 2 bases of the junction left unmatched.

This clone was found many times. Mouse names are used for the genes. Sequencing ends 4 residues short of the CDR3 end; the germline J gene provides the rest. The chain uses TRBV31 and TRBJ1-2; 8 bases match TRBD1. V dropped 2 bases and J dropped 3; count of bases not matched to a gene: 2. CDR1 and CDR2 from the germline V gene are GKSSPN and SITVG. CDR3 length: 13 residues. CDR3 DNA (partial): TGTGCCTGGAGTGACAGGGGAGACTCC. Protein product: CAWSDRGDS. The whole CDR3 is CAWSDRGDSDYTF.

This clone has only a few counts. A far larger clone is one nucleotide away, so this likely arose from a read error. The gene names given are mouse names. The read halts 4 residues ahead of the CDR3 end, with the missing end drawn from the germline J gene. This same CDR3 is encoded by further DNA sequences in the sample. The genes are TRBV12-1 and TRBJ2-5; D ambiguous. Looked up from germline, CDR1 is SGHSN and CDR2 is HYEKVE. V lost 1 base and J 3 bases, leaving 7 bases between the germline ends. The CDR3 covers 13 residues. This chain's CDR3 is CASSLRLQDTQYF. The CDR3 bases that were read are TGTGCCAGCTCTCTGCGACTTCAAGAC.

Points on this clone: Each gene name is a mouse one. Coverage ceases 4 residues before the CDR3 finishes, and the germline J gene fills in the end. V is TRBV3 and J is TRBJ2-5, with 8 bases lining up with TRBD1. Germline CDR1 reads SNHLY; CDR2 reads FYNGKV (reference sequence). There are 14 residues in the CDR3. The CDR3 bases that were read are TGTGCCAGCAGGACAGGGGCCGGGGGAGAC. Translation: CASRTGAGGD. The whole CDR3 region reads CASRTGAGGDTQYF.

In its sample, this clone was seen a few times. Germline and genes: mouse. The read ends 4 residues early relative to the CDR3; the germline J gene fills the gap. V usage is TRBV19 and J usage is TRBJ1-2; a possible D gene is TRBD1 (6 bases). Germline V gene sequence: CDR1 FNHDT, CDR2 SITEND (reference sequence). The CDR3 has 13 amino acids. Partial CDR3 DNA: TGTGCCAGCAGTATTCCGGGGGGGCGC. This encodes CASSIPGGR. The whole CDR3 protein is CASSIPGGRDYTF.

There are many counts of this clone. At residue 12, TCRdb's protein disagrees with the DNA translation; the protein shown here derives from the DNA. The germline and genes are mouse ones. Read data end 3 residues before the CDR3 end; the end is taken from the germline J gene. The chain joins TRBV19 to TRBJ1-3; D not certain. Trimming shortened V by 4 bases and J by 0 bases, and 11 bases separated the two germline ends. This CDR3 spans 15 amino acids. In germline, CDR1 is FNHDT, CDR2 SITEND (reference sequence). This chain's CDR3 is CASSSNSYSGNTLYF. CDR3 DNA, as far as it was read: TGTGCCAGCAGTTCCAACAGCTATTCTGGAAATACG.

Remarks on this clone: Gene names follow the mouse nomenclature. The read finishes 4 residues shy of the CDR3 end, and the germline J gene is used to complete it. The chain carries TRBV13-2 and TRBJ2-7, with 8 bases lining up with TRBD2. Per the germline V gene, CDR1 is NNHNN and CDR2 is SYGAGS (reference sequence). CDR3 size: 14 residues. The part of the CDR3 DNA that was read is TGTGCCAGCGGTGATAGGGGGGGGCGCGAT. Encoded protein: CASGDRGGRD. The full CDR3 sequence reads CASGDRGGRDEQYF.

The table lists this clone with many counts. Here the gene names and germline are mouse. Coverage ceases 4 residues before the CDR3 finishes, and the germline J gene fills in the end. J is TRBJ2-3 and V is TRBV13-3, with 7 bases lining up with TRBD2. With V trimmed by 5 bases and J by 1 base, 4 bases remained unmatched. Germline CDR1 is NNHDY and CDR2 is SYVADS. This CDR3 is 14 amino acids long. Incomplete CDR3 DNA: TGTGCCAGCAGATGGGGGGAGGGTGCAGAA. Its protein is CASRWGEGAE. The full CDR3 reads CASRWGEGAETLYF.

This clone was detected ten times or more. The genes and germline here are from mouse. Incomplete CDR3 DNA: TGTGCCAGCAGTGCCCGGGACACGAACACA. Its protein is CASSARDTNT. The entire CDR3 protein is CASSARDTNTEVFF. The rearrangement joins TRBV13-3 to TRBJ1-1; D possibly corresponds to TRBD1 (6 bases). Read data end 4 residues before the CDR3 end; the end is taken from the germline J gene. Looked up from germline, CDR1 is NNHDY and CDR2 is SYVADS. V was trimmed by 3 bases and J by 1 base, leaving 10 bases between them. The CDR3 length is 14 residues.

This clone is medium-sized within its sample. Each gene name is a mouse one. The CDR3 is cut off 4 residues early in the read; its end comes from the germline J gene. The chain employs TRBV12-1 and TRBJ1-2, with D possibly being TRBD1 (5 bases). The CDR3 sequence is 13 residues long. Germline V gives CDR1 SGHSN, CDR2 HYEKVE. Trimming took 0 bases from V and 2 from J, leaving 6 bases between them. The sequenced CDR3 bases are TGTGCCAGCTCTCTCGCAGGGAACTCC. It translates to CASSLAGNS. The entire CDR3 sequence reads CASSLAGNSDYTF.

Ten or more counts support this clone. Gene names refer to mouse genes. Read data end 4 residues before the CDR3 end; the end is taken from the germline J gene. This chain links TRBV13-3 with TRBJ2-4, with TRBD1 matching 10 bases. Germline V lookup: CDR1 NNHDY, CDR2 SYVADS. Germline trimming cut 4 bases from V and 0 bases from J; bases unmatched to any gene: 5. CDR3 length: 16 amino acids. CDR3 bases read: TGTGCCAGCAGTCTGGACAGGGGGGCTAGTCAAAAC. Residues: CASSLDRGASQN. The entire CDR3 is CASSLDRGASQNTLYF.

Turning to this clone: The gene symbols are mouse symbols. The read comes to an end 4 residues before the CDR3 does, leaving the germline J gene to fill in the end. The chain uses TRBV13-2 and TRBJ2-5, with 10 bases that match TRBD2. The V gene's germline CDR1 is NNHNN and CDR2 SYGAGS (reference sequence). The CDR3 runs 15 residues. CDR3 bases read: TGTGCCAGCGGTGATCTCCTGGGGGGGCTGGAC. It codes for CASGDLLGGLD. The entire CDR3 sequence reads CASGDLLGGLDTQYF.

This clone has a count of ten or more. Gene and germline names: mouse. Sequencing ends 4 residues short of the CDR3 end; the germline J gene provides the rest. This sequence joins TRBV5 and TRBJ1-1; no reliable D call. This CDR3 is built from 13 residues. V dropped 0 bases and J dropped 0 bases, with 2 bases sitting between them. Looked up from germline, CDR1 is LGHNA and CDR2 is YNLKQL (reference sequence). CDR3 amino acids: CASSQDTNTEVFF. The covered CDR3 bases are TGTGCCAGCAGCCAAGACACAAACACA.